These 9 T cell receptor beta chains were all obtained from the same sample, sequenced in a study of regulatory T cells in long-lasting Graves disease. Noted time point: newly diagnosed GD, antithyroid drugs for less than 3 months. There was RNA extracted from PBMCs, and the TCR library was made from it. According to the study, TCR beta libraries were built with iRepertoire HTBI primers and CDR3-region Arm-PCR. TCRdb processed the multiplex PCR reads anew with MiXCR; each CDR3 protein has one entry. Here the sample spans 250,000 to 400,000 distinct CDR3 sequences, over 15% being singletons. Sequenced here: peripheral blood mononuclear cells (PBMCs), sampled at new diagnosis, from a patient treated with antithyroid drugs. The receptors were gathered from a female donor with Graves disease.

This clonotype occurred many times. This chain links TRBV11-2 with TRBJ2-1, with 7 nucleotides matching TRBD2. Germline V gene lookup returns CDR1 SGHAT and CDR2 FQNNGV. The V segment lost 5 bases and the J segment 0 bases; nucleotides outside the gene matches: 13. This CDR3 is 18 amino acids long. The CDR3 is CASSPRPLAGSSYNEQFF. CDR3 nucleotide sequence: TGTGCCAGCAGCCCCCGGCCCTTAGCGGGCAGCTCCTACAATGAGCAGTTCTTC.

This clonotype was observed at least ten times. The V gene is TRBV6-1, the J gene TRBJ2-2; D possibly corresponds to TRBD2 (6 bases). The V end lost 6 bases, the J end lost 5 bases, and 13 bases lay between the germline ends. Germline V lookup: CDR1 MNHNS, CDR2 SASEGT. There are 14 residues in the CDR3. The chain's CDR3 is CASSLVGRTGELFF. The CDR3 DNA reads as TGTGCCAGCAGCTTAGTAGGGAGGACCGGGGAGCTGTTTTTT.

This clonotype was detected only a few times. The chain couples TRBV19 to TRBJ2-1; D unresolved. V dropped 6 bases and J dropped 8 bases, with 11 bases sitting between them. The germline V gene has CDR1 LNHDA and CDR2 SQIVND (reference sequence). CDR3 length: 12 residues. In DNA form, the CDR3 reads TGTGCCAGTAGAGGTGCAATCTATGAGCAGTTCTTC. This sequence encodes CASRGAIYEQFF.

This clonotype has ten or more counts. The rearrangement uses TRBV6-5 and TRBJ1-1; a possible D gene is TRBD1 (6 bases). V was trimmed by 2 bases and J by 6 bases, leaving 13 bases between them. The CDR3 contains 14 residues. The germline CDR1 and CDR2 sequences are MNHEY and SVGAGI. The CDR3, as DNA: TGTGCCAGCAGTTACGGGGGCGGAGGAGCTGAAGCTTTCTTT. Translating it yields CASSYGGGGAEAFF.

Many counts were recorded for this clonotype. The CDR3: CAWSVGATFYNEQFF. The DNA for the CDR3 is TGTGCCTGGAGTGTAGGGGCGACTTTCTACAATGAGCAGTTCTTC. The rearrangement joins TRBV30 to TRBJ2-1; tentative D call: TRBD1 (5 bases). The CDR3 loop spans 15 amino acids. Per germline, CDR1 GTSNPN and CDR2 SVGIG (reference sequence). Trimming shortened V by 0 bases and J by 3 bases, and 12 bases separated the two germline ends.

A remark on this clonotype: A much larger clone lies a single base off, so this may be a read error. The CDR3 protein is CATSELLEGGELVF. In DNA form, the CDR3 reads TGTGCCACCAGTGAGTTACTCGAAGGCGGGGAGCTGGTTTTT. The rearrangement joins TRBV24-1 to TRBJ2-2; weak D call: TRBD2 (6 bases). This CDR3 has 14 amino acids. Germline CDR1 KGHDR, CDR2 SFDVKD.

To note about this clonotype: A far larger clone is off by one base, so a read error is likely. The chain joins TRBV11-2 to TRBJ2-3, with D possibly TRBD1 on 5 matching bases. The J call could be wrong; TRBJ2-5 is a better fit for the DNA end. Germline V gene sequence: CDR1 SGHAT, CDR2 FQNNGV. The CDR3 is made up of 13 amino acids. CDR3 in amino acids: CASSLGKGETQYF. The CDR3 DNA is TGTGCCAGCAGCTTAGGCAAGGGGGAGACCCAGTACTTC.

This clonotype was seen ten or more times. DNA of the CDR3: TGTGCCAGCAGTTTGAGGGACAGGGCCCCCTCTGGAAACACCATATATTTT. Its translation is CASSLRDRAPSGNTIYF. The rearrangement links TRBV28 to TRBJ1-3; TRBD1 matches 9 bases. This CDR3 has 17 amino acids. Germline V gene data show CDR1 as MDHEN and CDR2 as SYDVKM. With V trimmed by 3 bases and J by 0 bases, 6 bases remained unmatched.

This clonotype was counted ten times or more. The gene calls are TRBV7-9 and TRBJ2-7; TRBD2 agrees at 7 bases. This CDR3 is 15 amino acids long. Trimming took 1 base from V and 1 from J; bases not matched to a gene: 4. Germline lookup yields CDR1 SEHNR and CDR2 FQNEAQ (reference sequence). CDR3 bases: TGTGCCAGCAGCTTAGAGGGCGGGAGTTCCTACGAGCAGTACTTC. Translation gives CASSLEGGSSYEQYF.